The clone carrying this T cell receptor (beta chain) turned up a few times. What it recognizes is unknown. TCRdb fed the reads into MiXCR, producing one record per CDR3 protein. The sample contains roughly 760,000 distinct CDR3 sequences, approximately 40% of which appear only once. These data are taken from a study of T cell repertoires in cytomegalovirus infection. Study context: An indication of both CMV infection and matching HLA type came from public TCR beta signatures.

V was shortened by 5 bases and J by 1 base, with 9 bases between the two germline ends. Germline V gene sequence: CDR1 MDHEN, CDR2 SYDVKM. The CDR3 is 13 residues long. Whole-study results and caveats: HLA-C-restricted CMV clonotypes gave the most frequent clonotype in two of eight donors.

This receptor was identified in a human donor in good health (CMV status not recorded). Some clones in this sample may be carry-over from other donors' samples. V usage is TRBV28 and J usage is TRBJ2-7; D not certain. Material: PBMCs. CDR3 nucleotides: TGTGCCAGCAGTATACAGATATCCTACGAGCAGTACTTC. The encoded protein is CASSIQISYEQYF.